Shown below are 11 T cell receptor beta chains from a single sample sequenced in a study of T-cell memory formation after mild COVID-19. TCRdb independently ran MiXCR on the 5' RACE reads; one entry per CDR3 protein. The sample lists around 300,000 distinct CDR3 sequences, 19% seen once, with roughly 21% in the top ten. The sequenced sample was PBMCs or a T cell subset sorted from them (not recorded which). All receptors come from a man aged 18 to 29 who had mild COVID-19 (a few samples of this study predate the infection). Cell type and time point are not known.

In this sample, this clonotype turned up a few times. This chain connects TRBV5-1 to TRBJ1-1; D is unresolved. V was clipped by 5 bases and J by 5 bases, with 10 bases between them. The germline V gene encodes CDR1 SGHRS and CDR2 YFSETQ. The CDR3 spans 12 residues. CDR3 region: CASRRGRTEAFF. For the CDR3, the DNA is TGCGCCAGCAGAAGAGGTAGAACTGAAGCTTTCTTT.

This clonotype has more than one count but fewer than ten. V is TRBV11-2 and J is TRBJ1-2, with a possible D match to TRBD1 (6 bases). V lost 1 base, J lost 4 bases, and 13 bases lay in between. CDR1 and CDR2 (germline): SGHAT, FQNNGV. The CDR3 spans 15 residues. The CDR3 DNA sequence: TGTGCCAGCAGCTTAGGGCTTCAGGGGTTCTATGGCTACACCTTC. Translating gives CASSLGLQGFYGYTF.

This clonotype was detected a few times. This sequence joins TRBV20-1 and TRBJ2-3; 11 nucleotides match TRBD1. V gave up 4 bases and J gave up 1 base; unmatched junction bases: 4. CDR1 is DFQATT, CDR2 SNEGSKA, per germline (reference sequence). The CDR3 is made up of 15 amino acids. In DNA form, the CDR3 reads TGCAGTGCTACTGGACAGGGGGCAGGCACAGATACGCAGTATTTT. This encodes CSATGQGAGTDTQYF.

This rearrangement joins TRBV5-5 to TRBJ2-3; 8 positions match TRBD2. J was trimmed by 2 bases and V by 5 bases; bases with no gene match: 4. The CDR3 has 14 residues. Looked up from germline, CDR1 is SGHKS and CDR2 is YYEKEE (reference sequence). The CDR3 protein is CASSPGGLTDTQYF. CDR3 nucleotides: TGTGCCAGCAGTCCGGGGGGGCTCACAGATACGCAGTATTTT.

The J gene is TRBJ2-3, the V gene TRBV4-1; TRBD2 matches 12 bases. The CDR3 runs to 15 residues. The germline V gene encodes CDR1 MGHRA and CDR2 YSYEKL. Trimming at V came to 6 bases and at J to 9 bases, leaving 10 bases not matched to a gene. The CDR3 nucleotides read TGCGCCAGCAGGCGGCTAGCGGGGGGGCACGAGACGCAGTATTTT. Translated, it gives CASRRLAGGHETQYF.

The rearrangement joins TRBV5-1 to TRBJ1-6; 9 bases are shared with TRBD1. This CDR3 is built from 15 residues. Unmatched junction bases numbered 6, after V lost 2 bases and J lost 9 bases. Germline assignment: CDR1 SGHRS and CDR2 YFSETQ. The DNA of the CDR3 is TGCGCCAGCAGCTTCTCGGACAGGGGCGGTTCACCCCTCCACTTT. This translates into CASSFSDRGGSPLHF. Full variable domain (rest looked up from reference TRBV5-1 and TRBJ1-6): KAGVTQTPRYLIKTRGQQVTLSCSPISGHRSVSWYQQTPGQGLQFLFEYFSETQRNKGNFPGRFSGRQFSNSRSEMNVSTLELGDSALYLCASSFSDRGGSPLHFGNGTRLTVT.

The CDR3 DNA sequence: TGTGCCAGCTCCCCTCCAGGGGCGATGAACTATGGCTACACCTTC. It yields the protein CASSPPGAMNYGYTF. The V and J genes are TRBV18 and TRBJ1-2; perhaps TRBD1 as D (6 bases). The CDR3 has 15 amino acids. Per the germline V gene, CDR1 is KGHSH and CDR2 is LQKENI. V was trimmed by 6 bases and J by 2 bases, leaving 16 bases between them.

The chain combines TRBV20-1 with TRBJ2-7, with D hard to call. V shed 3 bases and J shed 7 bases, with 13 bases lying between them. CDR1 is DFQATT, CDR2 SNEGSKA, per germline (reference sequence). The length of the CDR3 is 12 residues. In DNA form, the CDR3 reads TGCAGTGCTAGGGGTTGGTCGAGTGAGCAGTACTTC. It translates to CSARGWSSEQYF.

The table lists this clonotype with a few counts. V is TRBV20-1 and J is TRBJ2-4; D unclear. Germline CDR1 DFQATT, CDR2 SNEGSKA (reference sequence). Trimming pared 6 bases from V and 0 bases from J, leaving 9 bases between. The CDR3 length is 13 residues. CDR3 DNA: TGCAGTGCCGCCGGCCTAGCCAAAAACATTCAGTACTTC. Residues: CSAAGLAKNIQYF.

This clonotype turned up a few times. This rearrangement joins TRBV5-1 to TRBJ1-3; TRBD1 is a possible D gene (5 bases). The V end lost 7 bases, the J end lost 2 bases, and 13 bases lay between the germline ends. The CDR3 extends over 14 amino acids. Germline CDR1 reads SGHRS; CDR2 reads YFSETQ. CDR3 bases: TGCGCCAGCGGACGAGGGGAGACTGGAAACACCATATATTTT. It encodes CASGRGETGNTIYF.

This clonotype was detected a few times. The chain combines TRBV20-1 with TRBJ1-2; a weak D match, TRBD1 (6 bases). This CDR3 contains 15 residues. Germline loops: CDR1 DFQATT, CDR2 SNEGSKA (reference sequence). Trimming shortened V by 0 bases and J by 6 bases, and 17 bases separated the two germline ends. CDR3 nucleotides: TGCAGTGCTAGAGACCCGAGGGGGGGATCGAATGGCTACACCTTC. It codes for CSARDPRGGSNGYTF.